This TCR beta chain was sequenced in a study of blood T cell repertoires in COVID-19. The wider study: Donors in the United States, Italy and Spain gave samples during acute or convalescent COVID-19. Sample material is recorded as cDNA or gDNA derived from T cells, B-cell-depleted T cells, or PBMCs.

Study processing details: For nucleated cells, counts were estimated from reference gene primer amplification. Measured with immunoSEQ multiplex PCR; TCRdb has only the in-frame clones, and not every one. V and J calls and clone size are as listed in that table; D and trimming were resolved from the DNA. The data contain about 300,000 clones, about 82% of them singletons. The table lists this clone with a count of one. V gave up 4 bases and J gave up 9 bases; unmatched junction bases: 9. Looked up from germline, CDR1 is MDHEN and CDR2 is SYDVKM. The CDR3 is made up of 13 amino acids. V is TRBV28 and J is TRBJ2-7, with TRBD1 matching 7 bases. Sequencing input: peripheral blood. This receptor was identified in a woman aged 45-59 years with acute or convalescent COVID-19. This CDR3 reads CASSSGTAWMQYF. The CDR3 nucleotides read TGTGCCAGCAGTTCCGGGACAGCCTGGATGCAGTACTTC.